This passage covers 11 T cell receptor beta chains from one sample sequenced in a study of T cells in Graves' hyperthyroidism and ophthalmopathy. Regions amplified from RNA transcripts were the TCR beta CDR3 regions. The HTBI primer set was used in a first-round RT-PCR of the TCR CDR3. TCRdb fed the multiplex PCR reads into MiXCR, producing one record per CDR3 protein. The table lists some 350,000 distinct CDR3 sequences, about a fifth of them singletons. Material for sequencing was blood. These receptors came from a woman aged 18-29 years with Graves' hyperthyroidism.

The sample holds many counts of this clonotype. J is TRBJ1-1 and V is TRBV6-1, with D tentatively TRBD1 (6 bases). Germline CDR1 is MNHNS and CDR2 is SASEGT. This CDR3 is 13 amino acids long. Trimming removed 6 bases at V and 1 base at J, with 9 bases between. CDR3: CASRLDRNTEAFF. The CDR3 DNA reads as TGTGCCAGCAGGTTGGACAGGAACACTGAAGCTTTCTTT.

The chain uses TRBV7-3 and TRBJ2-1; D call uncertain. From germline, CDR1 is SGHTA and CDR2 FQGTGA. This CDR3 has 15 residues. The V gene lost 0 bases and the J gene lost 4 bases, with 10 bases spanning the gap. CDR3 amino acids: CASSLTAGSYNEQFF. The CDR3 coding sequence is TGTGCCAGCAGCTTAACTGCCGGATCATACAATGAGCAGTTCTTC.

V usage is TRBV10-3 and J usage is TRBJ1-5; tentative D call: TRBD1 (6 bases). Germline CDR1 ENHRY, CDR2 SYGVKD. Trimming cost V 10 bases and J 6 bases, with 16 bases left between them. The CDR3 contains 13 residues. Written as DNA, the CDR3 is TGTGCCACAACAGGGATAGCTTCTCAGCCCCAGCATTTT. Encoded protein: CATTGIASQPQHF.

This clonotype showed up many times. The chain employs TRBV5-4 and TRBJ2-5; 8 bases fit TRBD1. Germline trimming cut 4 bases from V and 5 bases from J; bases unmatched to any gene: 7. The V gene's germline CDR1 is SGHNT and CDR2 YYREEE (reference sequence). The CDR3 extends over 14 amino acids. For the CDR3, the DNA is TGTGCCAGCAGCCCTGGACAGGGCGAGGAGACCCAGTACTTC. Translating gives CASSPGQGEETQYF.

This clonotype was picked up many times. The gene calls are TRBV25-1 and TRBJ2-5, with 8 bases fitting TRBD1. The CDR3 has 14 amino acids. V trimming: 6 bases; J trimming: 4 bases; junction bases outside the gene matches: 7. The germline V gene encodes CDR1 MGHDK and CDR2 SYGVNS. CDR3 loop: CASRDRGGGETQYF. In DNA form, the CDR3 reads TGTGCCAGCAGAGACAGGGGAGGAGGAGAGACCCAGTACTTC.

This clonotype has just a few counts. The V gene is TRBV20-1, the J gene TRBJ1-5, with D hard to call. The CDR3 is made up of 14 amino acids. Germline V gene sequence: CDR1 DFQATT, CDR2 SNEGSKA (reference sequence). V was cut by 2 bases and J by 4 bases, with 12 bases left in between. CDR3 nucleotides: TGCAGTGCTAGAACCCCCCGCGCGAATCAGCCCCAGCATTTT. It yields the protein CSARTPRANQPQHF.

This clonotype was seen many times. The CDR3 bases are TGTGCCAGCAGCACCGGTGTAAGTAGGACTGAAGCTTTCTTT. Its translation: CASSTGVSRTEAFF. The chain recombines TRBV2 with TRBJ1-1; unclear D gene. From germline, CDR1 is SNHLY and CDR2 FYNNEI. V was shortened by 6 bases and J by 5 bases, with 16 bases between the two germline ends. The CDR3 runs 14 residues.

This clonotype occurred many times. V is TRBV15 and J is TRBJ1-5; D is unresolved. Trimming shortened V by 0 bases and J by 5 bases, and 14 bases separated the two germline ends. The CDR3 is made up of 16 amino acids. The germline V gene encodes CDR1 LNHNV and CDR2 YYDKDF (reference sequence). CDR3 DNA: TGTGCCACCAGCAGAGAGTATCTCTCCGACCATCAGCCCCAGCATTTT. Residues: CATSREYLSDHQPQHF.

The chain has TRBV7-8 and TRBJ1-5; D gene uncertain. This CDR3 has 13 amino acids. Germline V gene data show CDR1 as SGHVS and CDR2 as FQNEAQ. Trimming removed 4 bases at V and 3 bases at J, with 7 bases between. In nucleotides, the CDR3 is TGTGCCAGCAGCTCGATCGCCAATCAGCCCCAGCATTTT. Translated: CASSSIANQPQHF.

This clonotype has a count of ten or more. This sequence joins TRBV5-1 and TRBJ1-1, with no clear D. V lost 2 bases and J lost 6, with 20 bases in between. The V gene's germline CDR1 is SGHRS and CDR2 YFSETQ. This CDR3 region has 16 residues. The CDR3 protein is CASSLGSDMTSPEAFF. As DNA, the CDR3 is TGCGCCAGCAGCTTAGGTTCAGATATGACGTCTCCTGAAGCTTTCTTT. Supplemented by reference TRBV5-1 and TRBJ1-1, the full variable domain reads KAGVTQTPRYLIKTRGQQVTLSCSPISGHRSVSWYQQTPGQGLQFLFEYFSETQRNKGNFPGRFSGRQFSNSRSEMNVSTLELGDSALYLCASSLGSDMTSPEAFFGQGTRLTVV.

A remark on this clonotype: Because it lacks the conserved phenylalanine or tryptophan at the end, this CDR3 is likely a read error. The chain couples TRBV9 to TRBJ1-1, with no clear D. With 4 bases removed from V and 0 bases from J, the gap between germline ends came to 10 bases. Germline V CDR1 and CDR2: SGDLS, YYNGEE. This CDR3 has 14 amino acids. The CDR3: CASSSEGMNTEAFY. DNA for the CDR3: TGTGCCAGCAGCAGTGAGGGAATGAACACTGAAGCTTTCTAT.